This is a list of T cell receptor beta chains from one sample in a study of cytomegalovirus exposure and HLA in healthy donors. Clones were read by immunoSEQ multiplex PCR, and TCRdb kept only the in-frame ones, dropping some. The sample has 65,000 or so clones, 62% seen once. Material for sequencing was PBMCs. The source of these receptors is a man under 40 in good health and CMV-seronegative. The CDR3 runs from the conserved cysteine through the conserved F or W. D genes are given only for firm matches. Size is stated for part of the rows, as once, few or many counts, or as a class when the clone is expanded.

d_gene	abundance	v_gene	j_gene	CDR3nt	CDR3aa
.	.	TRBV7-2	TRBJ2-5	TGTGCCAGCAGCTTAGCAGGGGTTGGCGAGACCCAGTACTTC	CASSLAGVGETQYF
.	.	TRBV2	TRBJ1-4	TGTGCCAGCAGAAGACAGGATAATGAAAAACTGTTTTTT	CASRRQDNEKLFF
TRBD2	.	TRBV5-1	TRBJ2-1	TGCGCCAGCAGCGCCAGGACTAGCGGGGGGGCCGGGAATGAGCAGTTCTTC	CASSARTSGGAGNEQFF
TRBD1	.	TRBV6-5	TRBJ2-5	TGTGCCAGCAGTCATCAGAGGGACAGTTTGGCGACCCAGTACTTC	CASSHQRDSLATQYF
TRBD1	.	TRBV15	TRBJ1-2	TGTGCCACCAGCAGGGGTGGACAGGGTGGTGGCTACACCTTC	CATSRGGQGGGYTF
.	.	TRBV7-9	TRBJ2-3	TGTGCCAGCAGCTTAGTTGCAGGAAGCACAGATACGCAGTATTTT	CASSLVAGSTDTQYF
TRBD1	.	TRBV5-1	TRBJ2-7	TGCGCCAGCAGCCCGGGACAGACCTACGAGCAGTACTTC	CASSPGQTYEQYF
.	.	TRBV2	TRBJ2-7	TGTGCCAGCAGTGAAGAGACGGAGACCTACGAGCAGTACTTC	CASSEETETYEQYF
TRBD2	.	TRBV6-6	TRBJ2-7	TGTGCCAGCAGTTACGGACTAGGCCCCGCGGGCGAGCAGTACTTC	CASSYGLGPAGEQYF
TRBD1	few	TRBV5-1	TRBJ1-6	TGCGCCAGCAGCGGAGGACAGGATGGTTCACCCCTCCACTTT	CASSGGQDGSPLHF
.	.	TRBV23-1	TRBJ2-7	TGCGCCAGCAGTCCCCCCGCGGGGTACTCCGCCGAGCAGTACTTC	CASSPPAGYSAEQYF
.	few	TRBV5-5	TRBJ1-6	TGTGCCAGCAGCTTGCAGGGGAGCTCCTATAATTCACCCCTCCACTTT	CASSLQGSSYNSPLHF
TRBD1	.	TRBV15	TRBJ2-1	TGTGCCACCAGCAGTCCTTGGACAGGGACGGGCAATGAGCAGTTCTTC	CATSSPWTGTGNEQFF
TRBD1	few	TRBV6-5	TRBJ1-5	TGTGCCAGCAGCGACAGGGTTGGACAGCCCCAGCATTTT	CASSDRVGQPQHF
TRBD1	.	TRBV7-8	TRBJ1-2	TGTGCCAGCAGCTTAGATGAGACAGGGGGCTGGACTGGCTATGGCTACACCTTC	CASSLDETGGWTGYGYTF
.	.	TRBV7-9	TRBJ1-5	TGTGCCAGCAGCTATGCCGGGGGGAATCAGCCCCAGCATTTT	CASSYAGGNQPQHF
TRBD1	.	TRBV5-1	TRBJ1-6	TGCGCCAGCAGCTTGGGGGCCGGGACAGGGAATTCACCCCTCCACTTT	CASSLGAGTGNSPLHF
.	.	TRBV2	TRBJ2-5	TGTGCCAGCAGTGACCCCGGGGGTCCCGAGACCCAGTACTTC	CASSDPGGPETQYF
TRBD1	.	TRBV29-1	TRBJ1-2	TGCAGCGTTGTGACAGGGGGCGGTAACTATGGCTACACCTTC	CSVVTGGGNYGYTF
.	few	TRBV2	TRBJ2-7	TGTGCCAGCTGGACCGGGGGCTCCTACGAGCAGTACTTC	CASWTGGSYEQYF
TRBD2	few	TRBV7-2	TRBJ2-3	TGTGCCAGCAGCCATATAGCGGGGGGAGATACGCAGTATTTT	CASSHIAGGDTQYF
TRBD2	few	TRBV5-1	TRBJ2-3	TGCGCCAGCAGCTTGGATGGACTAGCGGGGGTCACAGATACGCAGTATTTT	CASSLDGLAGVTDTQYF
.	few	TRBV18	TRBJ2-1	TGTGCCAGCTCAGCTCTACAGAACAATGAGCAGTTCTTC	CASSALQNNEQFF
.	few	TRBV9	TRBJ2-5	TGTGCCAGCAGCGTAGTTCCCGGGGAGACCCAGTACTTC	CASSVVPGETQYF
.	.	TRBV5-4	TRBJ2-1	TGTGCCAGCAGCTTGGCCCCAGGAGGTAGGGTCGGTTACAATGAGCAGTTCTTC	CASSLAPGGRVGYNEQFF
.	.	TRBV30	TRBJ1-1	TGTGCCTCACAGACAGAAATGAACACTGAAGCTTTCTTT	CASQTEMNTEAFF
TRBD2	.	TRBV5-6	TRBJ2-5	TGTGCCAGCAGCACCCTAGCGGGGGGGCGCCAAGAGACCCAGTACTTC	CASSTLAGGRQETQYF
TRBD1	few	TRBV30	TRBJ2-2	TGTGCCTGGAGTGTACGGGACAGAGACACCGGGGAGCTGTTTTTT	CAWSVRDRDTGELFF
TRBD1	.	TRBV19	TRBJ2-3	TGTGCCAGTAGCGAGGGGGCTACAGATACGCAGTATTTT	CASSEGATDTQYF
TRBD1	.	TRBV28	TRBJ1-4	TGTGCCAGTGCAGGACAGGGGTCGGAAAAACTGTTTTTT	CASAGQGSEKLFF
.	.	TRBV27	TRBJ1-5	TGTGCCAGCAGTAACAGGAGCAATCAGCCCCAGCATTTT	CASSNRSNQPQHF
TRBD1	few	TRBV7-9	TRBJ1-4	TGTGCCAGCAGCTCAGACGGGACAGGCGATGAAAAACTGTTTTTT	CASSSDGTGDEKLFF
.	.	TRBV11-1	TRBJ2-7	TGTGCCAGCAGCTCACATGTATACGAGCAGTACTTC	CASSSHVYEQYF
TRBD2	.	TRBV9	TRBJ2-3	TGTGCCAGCAGCGGACGGGGAGGGGTAAGGGCAGATACGCAGTATTTT	CASSGRGGVRADTQYF
.	.	TRBV19	TRBJ2-7	TGTGCCAGTAGTATGACAGACGGAAGGATCTACGAGCAGTACTTC	CASSMTDGRIYEQYF
TRBD2	few	TRBV6-1	TRBJ2-3	TGTGCCAGCTCTCAGCGGGGGGGCTTATATACGCAGTATTTT	CASSQRGGLYTQYF
.	.	TRBV7-2	TRBJ2-7	TGTGCCAGCAGCTCCGGTAATCGCTACGAGCAGTACTTC	CASSSGNRYEQYF
.	.	TRBV19	TRBJ1-2	TGTGCCAGTAGTCGGGCGGGGGGCAACTATGGCTACACCTTC	CASSRAGGNYGYTF
.	.	TRBV6-5	TRBJ2-3	TGTGCCAGCAGCGACGGGGTTACGCAGTATTTT	CASSDGVTQYF
TRBD2	.	TRBV29-1	TRBJ2-3	TGCAGCGGGACTAGCGGGGGGAGCACAGATACGCAGTATTTT	CSGTSGGSTDTQYF
.	once	TRBV29-1	TRBJ1-1	TGCAGCGTTGAAGAAAGACAGACTGAAGCTTTCTTT	CSVEERQTEAFF